The 18 T cell receptor beta chains below were found in one sample sequenced in a study of blood T cell repertoires in COVID-19. Measured with immunoSEQ multiplex PCR; TCRdb has only the in-frame clones, and not every one. The table records 250,000 to 350,000 clones, roughly 91% of them present only once. Input material: peripheral blood. Receptors were obtained from a young man with acute or convalescent COVID-19.

The chain combines TRBV6-5 with TRBJ2-7; D is ambiguous. The CDR3 is 12 residues long. Germline loops: CDR1 MNHEY, CDR2 SVGAGI. The ends were cut back, 5 bases at V and 9 bases at J, with 14 bases in the middle. In DNA, the CDR3 is TGTGCCAGCAGTCCCCCTTCGTTGGCGCAGTACTTC. Encoded protein: CASSPPSLAQYF.

This clone was found once. The V and J genes are TRBV7-6 and TRBJ1-2; 7 bases align to TRBD1. This CDR3 has 16 amino acids. Trimming at V came to 1 base and at J to 4 bases, leaving 9 bases not matched to a gene. Germline V gene lookup returns CDR1 SGHVS and CDR2 FNYEAQ. The CDR3 loop is CASSLGIRDSVYGYTF. In DNA form, the CDR3 reads TGTGCCAGCAGCTTAGGGATCCGGGACAGTGTCTATGGCTACACCTTC.

The chain couples TRBV6-1 to TRBJ2-2; possible D gene TRBD2, 6 bases. CDR3 length equals 17 residues. Trimming shortened V by 2 bases and J by 1 base, and 14 bases separated the two germline ends. The germline CDR1 and CDR2 sequences are MNHNS and SASEGT. The CDR3 here is CASSERRDSRNTGELFF. DNA for the CDR3: TGTGCCAGCAGTGAAAGGAGGGACTCAAGGAACACCGGGGAGCTGTTTTTT.

There are a few counts of this clone. The gene calls are TRBV6-1 and TRBJ1-2; 10 nucleotides align to TRBD1. CDR1 is MNHNS, CDR2 SASEGT, per germline. This CDR3 comprises 17 residues. With 5 bases clipped from V and 4 bases from J, the junction kept 13 bases outside the gene matches. The CDR3, as DNA: TGTGCCAGCAGTAAAGAAACCCGGGACAGGGGAATCTATGGCTACACCTTC. As protein: CASSKETRDRGIYGYTF.

The chain employs TRBV27 and TRBJ1-3; TRBD1 might be the D (5 bases). Trimming shortened V by 5 bases and J by 0 bases, and 20 bases separated the two germline ends. Germline values: CDR1 MNHEY, CDR2 SMNVEV (reference sequence). This CDR3 spans 18 amino acids. The CDR3 DNA reads as TGTGCCAGCAGTGTAACACTGCCCAGGGCCTTCTCTGGAAACACCATATATTTT. Its protein product is CASSVTLPRAFSGNTIYF.

The rearrangement joins TRBV27 to TRBJ1-5; D is unresolved. Germline V CDR1 and CDR2: MNHEY, SMNVEV (reference sequence). The CDR3 is 16 residues long. Trimming removed 6 bases at V and 0 bases at J, with 15 bases between. The CDR3 DNA reads TGTGCCAGCAGAGGGCACGGGATTTATAGCAATCAGCCCCAGCATTTT. As protein: CASRGHGIYSNQPQHF.

The V call is TRBV5-1, the J call TRBJ2-7, with TRBD2 as a possible D gene (5 bases). Deletions cut 6 bases from V and 1 base from J, with 20 bases between. Germline CDR1 reads SGHRS; CDR2 reads YFSETQ. The CDR3 extends over 16 amino acids. In DNA, the CDR3 is TGCGCCAGCACCGACACGGTTGGAGAGGGATCCTACGAGCAGTACTTC. Its protein product is CASTDTVGEGSYEQYF.

This chain joins TRBV3-1 (or the pseudogene TRBV3-2) and TRBJ2-1; 12 bases map to TRBD2. Looked up from germline, CDR1 is LGHDT and CDR2 is YNNKEL (reference sequence). J was trimmed by 6 bases and V by 4 bases; bases with no gene match: 4. CDR3 length: 15 residues. CDR3 coding DNA: TGTGCCAGCAGCCGGACTAGCGGGGAACTCAATGAGCAGTTCTTC. This gives the protein CASSRTSGELNEQFF.

The sample holds one count of this clone. The chain has TRBV18 and TRBJ2-1; 12 nucleotides line up with TRBD2. Germline values: CDR1 KGHSH, CDR2 LQKENI. The CDR3 contains 17 residues. The trim removed 2 bases at V and 6 bases at J, leaving 8 bases unmatched. The CDR3 DNA follows: TGTGCCAGCTCACCAGAAACGACTAGCGGGAGCAGCAATGAGCAGTTCTTC. Translation gives CASSPETTSGSSNEQFF.

V usage is TRBV4-1 and J usage is TRBJ2-3, with 7 bases lining up with TRBD1. CDR1 is MGHRA, CDR2 YSYEKL, per germline. The CDR3 consists of 15 residues. The J segment lost 4 bases and the V segment lost 4 bases, leaving 8 bases of the junction unmatched. DNA of the CDR3: TGCGCCAGCAGCCCAGGGGGTATCAGCGCAGATACGCAGTATTTT. Encoded protein: CASSPGGISADTQYF.

This clone was seen a single time. The genes are TRBV5-1 and TRBJ1-5; perhaps TRBD1 as D (6 bases). This CDR3 spans 15 amino acids. Germline CDR1 and CDR2: SGHRS and YFSETQ. With 4 bases removed from V and 7 bases from J, the gap between germline ends came to 18 bases. The CDR3 sequence: CASSRTGLGEQPQHF. The CDR3 nucleotides are TGCGCCAGCAGCCGTACAGGGCTGGGAGAACAGCCCCAGCATTTT.

The gene calls are TRBV6-6 and TRBJ1-6; D possibly corresponds to TRBD1 (6 bases). V lost 5 bases to trimming and J lost 0 bases, with 14 bases between them. From germline, CDR1 is MNHNY and CDR2 SVGAGI (reference sequence). The CDR3 runs to 17 residues. The CDR3 nucleotides read TGTGCCAGCAGTCGGACAGTTCTTAGCTCCTATAATTCACCCCTCCACTTT. Amino acids: CASSRTVLSSYNSPLHF.

This rearrangement joins TRBV28 to TRBJ2-5, with TRBD2 as a possible D gene (7 bases). From germline, CDR1 is MDHEN and CDR2 SYDVKM. V was cut by 1 base and J by 6 bases, with 12 bases left in between. CDR3 length: 14 amino acids. This CDR3 reads CASSLSGGAQTQYF. CDR3 DNA sequence: TGTGCCAGCAGTTTATCGGGGGGCGCACAGACCCAGTACTTC.

The gene calls are TRBV11-2 and TRBJ2-7, with D maybe TRBD2 (6 bases). The V and J ends lost 5 bases and 1 base respectively, with 12 bases between them. Germline values: CDR1 SGHAT, CDR2 FQNNGV. The CDR3 covers 14 residues. The CDR3 is CASSAGLTSYEQYF. CDR3 coding DNA: TGTGCCAGCAGCGCGGGACTCACATCCTACGAGCAGTACTTC.

CDR3 sequence reads: CASSPGVPYEQYF. The CDR3 DNA follows: TGTGCCAGCAGCCCGGGAGTCCCTTACGAGCAGTACTTC. The rearrangement links TRBV6-5 to TRBJ2-7, with TRBD2 as a possible D gene (6 bases). The CDR3 covers 13 residues. The germline CDR1 and CDR2 sequences are MNHEY and SVGAGI. Trimming pared 6 bases from V and 4 bases from J, leaving 13 bases between.

The CDR3, as DNA: TGTGCCTGGAAACTTAGCGGGAACACCGGGGAGCTGTTTTTT. As protein: CAWKLSGNTGELFF. The rearrangement links TRBV30 to TRBJ2-2; TRBD2 is a possible D gene (6 bases). V was pared by 4 bases and J by 1 base, with 10 bases between. The germline gives CDR1 GTSNPN, CDR2 SVGIG (reference sequence). The CDR3 consists of 14 residues.

This rearrangement joins TRBV6-5 to TRBJ1-4; a possible D gene is TRBD1 (6 bases). CDR1 and CDR2 (germline): MNHEY, SVGAGI. The V gene lost 7 bases and the J gene lost 6 bases, with 12 bases spanning the gap. This CDR3 is built from 13 residues. This CDR3 is CASTTGADEKLFF. In nucleotides, the CDR3 is TGTGCCAGCACGACAGGAGCGGATGAAAAACTGTTTTTT.

The sample holds a few counts of this clone. This chain joins TRBV11-2 and TRBJ2-2, with 8 bases that match TRBD2. V shed 2 bases, J shed 4 bases, and the junction held 12 bases outside the gene matches. CDR3 size: 18 residues. Germline values: CDR1 SGHAT, CDR2 FQNNGV. CDR3 residues: CASSLSMGGGRSTGELFF. The DNA for the CDR3 is TGTGCCAGCAGCTTAAGTATGGGCGGCGGGAGGAGCACCGGGGAGCTGTTTTTT. Full variable domain (remainder filled in from reference TRBV11-2 and TRBJ2-2): EAGVAQSPRYKIIEKRQSVAFWCNPISGHATLYWYQQILGQGPKLLIQFQNNGVVDDSQLPKDRFSAERLKGVDSTLKIQPAKLEDSAVYLCASSLSMGGGRSTGELFFGEGSRLTVL.